Following are 27 T cell receptor beta chains from one sample sequenced in a study of vaccination effects on CD4 cells after COVID-19. No antigens are known for them. Only in-frame clones appear in the TCRdb table, and some are missing; sequencing was by immunoSEQ multiplex PCR. The repertoire includes 55,000 or so clones, 75% to 85% of them detected once, and 5.5% sits in the top ten. Antigen-specific CD4+ T cells expanded by the ViraFEST assay with viral peptide pools were then sequenced. Cells that had been cultured for ten to eleven days were the source of isolated CD4+ T cells. Infection dated between March and December 2020, before the Alpha, Beta and Delta variants reached the United States. Material: CD4+ T cells from PBMCs cultured with HIV peptides, obtained before COVID-19 vaccination. Subset defined: HIV-1 Nef peptide pool negative control/reference culture. These receptors came from a human donor who had a prior SARS-CoV-2 infection.

V usage is TRBV7-9 and J usage is TRBJ2-3; TRBD2 might be the D (5 bases). This CDR3 comprises 14 residues. Trimming cost V 5 bases and J 6 bases, with 15 bases left between them. Germline CDR1 SEHNR, CDR2 FQNEAQ (reference sequence). The CDR3 DNA sequence: TGTGCCAGCAGCCCACTAGGGTGGGAGGATACGCAGTATTTT. It yields the protein CASSPLGWEDTQYF.

J is TRBJ2-1 and V is TRBV12-3 or TRBV12-4, with D unclear. V dropped 2 bases and J dropped 16 bases, with 15 bases sitting between them. This CDR3 spans 12 amino acids. The chain's CDR3 is CASSLRLELHFF. CDR3 in DNA: TGTGCCAGCAGTTTAAGGTTGGAATTGCACTTCTTC.

As for this clone: This CDR3 is also generated by other DNA sequences in the sample. The J gene is TRBJ1-1, the V gene TRBV6-6; weak D call: TRBD1 (5 bases). V was pared by 2 bases and J by 0 bases, with 7 bases between. This CDR3 spans 14 amino acids. Germline V gives CDR1 MNHNY, CDR2 SVGAGI (reference sequence). As DNA, the CDR3 is TGTGCCAGCAGTTACCGGGGCCTGAACACTGAAGCTTTCTTT. Its protein product is CASSYRGLNTEAFF.

CDR3 DNA: TGTGCCAGCAGCAAGGGACTCACGAACACCGGGGAGCTGTTTTTT. Its protein is CASSKGLTNTGELFF. This chain links TRBV7-2 with TRBJ2-2; D perhaps matches TRBD2 (6 bases). This CDR3 spans 15 amino acids. The germline gives CDR1 SGHTA, CDR2 FQGNSA. Trimming pared 5 bases from V and 0 bases from J, leaving 10 bases between.

CDR3 DNA: TGTGCCAGCAGCTTAACAGGGCGTAATTCACCCCTCCACTTT. It translates to CASSLTGRNSPLHF. V and J are TRBV11-2 and TRBJ1-6; maybe TRBD1 (6 bases). The V gene lost 2 bases and the J gene lost 6 bases, with 8 bases spanning the gap. CDR3 length: 14 residues. Germline CDR1 is SGHAT and CDR2 is FQNNGV.

The chain employs TRBV2 and TRBJ1-5; D unresolved. V lost 6 bases and J 6 bases, leaving 12 bases between the germline ends. This CDR3 spans 13 amino acids. Looked up from germline, CDR1 is SNHLY and CDR2 is FYNNEI. CDR3 nucleotides: TGTGCCAGCAGAGGAATGATAAGTCAGCCCCAGCATTTT. As protein: CASRGMISQPQHF.

J is TRBJ1-1 and V is TRBV3-1 (or the pseudogene TRBV3-2); D may be TRBD1 (6 bases). Trimming removed 5 bases from V and 3 bases from J, with 10 bases in between. There are 13 residues in the CDR3. CDR1 is LGHDT, CDR2 YNNKEL, per germline (reference sequence). The CDR3 coding sequence is TGTGCCAGCAGCGTACAGGGATACACTGAAGCTTTCTTT. Protein sequence: CASSVQGYTEAFF.

This clone has a handful of counts. The chain recombines TRBV19 with TRBJ2-7, with D possibly being TRBD1 (6 bases). CDR1 LNHDA and CDR2 SQIVND come from the germline V gene (reference sequence). The CDR3 sequence is 13 residues long. V lost 4 bases to trimming and J lost 2 bases, with 9 bases between them. The CDR3 protein is CASSRAGAYEQYF. In nucleotides, the CDR3 is TGTGCCAGTAGTAGGGCAGGGGCCTACGAGCAGTACTTC.

V is TRBV6-5 and J is TRBJ1-4, with unresolved D. V was clipped by 6 bases and J by 14 bases, with 25 bases between them. CDR3 length equals 15 residues. Germline V CDR1 and CDR2: MNHEY, SVGAGI. CDR3 in amino acids: CASRIIGNARIRLFF. DNA for the CDR3: TGTGCCAGCAGAATTATCGGCAACGCGCGAATAAGGCTGTTTTTT.

J is TRBJ2-7 and V is TRBV28, with 8 positions matching TRBD2. In germline, CDR1 is MDHEN, CDR2 SYDVKM. V dropped 2 bases and J dropped 4; count of bases not matched to a gene: 10. This CDR3 has 16 amino acids. This CDR3 reads CASSLVAGSPRYEQYF. The CDR3 nucleotides are TGTGCCAGCAGTTTAGTAGCGGGGAGCCCTCGGTACGAGCAGTACTTC.

The V and J genes are TRBV5-1 and TRBJ1-4; 7 bases line up with TRBD1. Germline loops: CDR1 SGHRS, CDR2 YFSETQ. CDR3 size: 16 residues. Losses at the gene ends were 1 base for V and 3 bases for J; bases not matched to a gene: 6. CDR3 residues: CASSLRATGPNEKLFF. The CDR3, as DNA: TGCGCCAGCAGCTTGCGAGCGACAGGGCCTAATGAAAAACTGTTTTTT.

This chain connects TRBV10-3 to TRBJ2-7; D not resolved. The length of the CDR3 is 11 residues. Germline values: CDR1 ENHRY, CDR2 SYGVKD. V shed 3 bases and J shed 7 bases, with 7 bases lying between them. The CDR3 sequence is CAISEVAEQYF. DNA of the CDR3: TGTGCCATCAGTGAAGTAGCTGAGCAGTACTTC.

The chain carries TRBV7-9 and TRBJ2-7, with a tentative D call TRBD1 (5 bases). This CDR3 has 13 residues. CDR1 is SEHNR and CDR2 is FQNEAQ in the germline V gene (reference sequence). Trimming stripped 3 bases from V and 6 bases from J, with 12 bases between. The CDR3 DNA follows: TGTGCCAGCAGCTTCACGACTCAGGGCGAGCAGTACTTC. Translation: CASSFTTQGEQYF.

This clone was seen a few times. The V gene is TRBV10-3, the J gene TRBJ2-5; D unresolved. The V end lost 3 bases, the J end lost 5 bases, and 13 bases lay between the germline ends. Germline V lookup: CDR1 ENHRY, CDR2 SYGVKD. There are 14 residues in the CDR3. Here the CDR3 reads CAISDPAIRETQYF. In nucleotides, the CDR3 is TGTGCCATCAGTGACCCGGCTATTAGGGAGACCCAGTACTTC.

This chain joins TRBV7-6 and TRBJ2-3, with D uncertain. There are 16 residues in the CDR3. Trimming pared 4 bases from V and 0 bases from J, leaving 14 bases between. Germline V CDR1 and CDR2: SGHVS, FNYEAQ. In DNA, the CDR3 is TGTGCCAGCAGCTACCGCCCGAGTCCTAGCACAGATACGCAGTATTTT. Its protein is CASSYRPSPSTDTQYF.

The chain joins TRBV7-9 to TRBJ2-7; D gene unclear. Germline V gene data show CDR1 as SEHNR and CDR2 as FQNEAQ (reference sequence). This CDR3 is 16 amino acids long. V shed 5 bases and J shed 4 bases, with 21 bases lying between them. The CDR3 DNA is TGTGCCAGCAGCACCAGTCTCCGCCCCCCCTTTTACGAGCAGTACTTC. This sequence encodes CASSTSLRPPFYEQYF.

The J gene is TRBJ2-5, the V gene TRBV11-2; TRBD2 is a possible D gene (5 bases). This CDR3 contains 16 residues. Germline-derived CDR1 and CDR2 are SGHAT and FQNNGV. Trimming stripped 1 base from V and 5 bases from J, with 17 bases between. The CDR3 sequence is CASSLGFSGIGETQYF. CDR3 nucleotides: TGTGCCAGCAGCTTAGGGTTCTCGGGGATTGGGGAGACCCAGTACTTC.

The chain couples TRBV7-2 to TRBJ2-7; no clear D. Germline V gene data show CDR1 as SGHTA and CDR2 as FQGNSA. Trimming took 4 bases from V and 0 from J, leaving 13 bases between them. The CDR3 extends over 15 amino acids. This CDR3 is CASSSVVTNSYEQYF. The DNA of the CDR3 is TGTGCCAGCAGCTCCGTTGTCACTAACTCCTACGAGCAGTACTTC.

This clone was seen more than once but under ten times. The V gene is TRBV19, the J gene TRBJ2-1, with 15 nucleotides matching TRBD2. CDR1 and CDR2 (germline): LNHDA, SQIVND (reference sequence). V was pared by 4 bases and J by 7 bases, with 8 bases of the junction left unmatched. This CDR3 region has 17 residues. The CDR3 coding sequence is TGTGCCAGTAGTAGGGGACTAGCGGGGGGTAGGGGTAATGAGCAGTTCTTC. This codes for CASSRGLAGGRGNEQFF.

This rearrangement joins TRBV5-6 to TRBJ1-1; D ambiguous. CDR3 length: 13 amino acids. Trimming took off 0 bases at V and 1 base at J, with 4 bases between the two ends. In germline, CDR1 is SGHDT, CDR2 YYEEEE. The CDR3 is CASSLVRNTEAFF. The CDR3 nucleotides are TGTGCCAGCAGCTTGGTTCGGAACACTGAAGCTTTCTTT.

The genes are TRBV5-1 and TRBJ2-3; possible D gene TRBD1, 5 bases. The CDR3 is 19 amino acids. CDR1 is SGHRS and CDR2 is YFSETQ in the germline V gene. The V and J ends lost 0 bases and 2 bases respectively, with 22 bases between them. This chain's CDR3 is CASSLVTAGFSSPTDTQYF. CDR3 nucleotides: TGCGCCAGCAGCTTGGTTACGGCAGGGTTCAGTTCCCCCACAGATACGCAGTATTTT.

The V gene is TRBV2, the J gene TRBJ2-5; unclear D gene. Germline assignment: CDR1 SNHLY and CDR2 FYNNEI. The CDR3 is made up of 12 amino acids. Trimming removed 6 bases from V and 1 base from J, with 6 bases in between. The CDR3: CASRAIQETQYF. Written as DNA, the CDR3 is TGTGCCAGCAGGGCCATCCAAGAGACCCAGTACTTC.

The chain uses TRBV3-1 (or the pseudogene TRBV3-2) and TRBJ2-3; D is uncertain. V was clipped by 2 bases and J by 5 bases, with 2 bases between them. Germline CDR1 is LGHDT and CDR2 is YNNKEL (reference sequence). The CDR3 has 11 residues. CDR3 sequence: CASSQLDTQYF. CDR3 nucleotides: TGTGCCAGCAGCCAACTAGATACGCAGTATTTT.

This clone was detected a few times. V and J are TRBV24-1 and TRBJ2-3; 8 nucleotides match TRBD2. V lost 0 bases and J lost 4; bases outside the gene matches: 11. This CDR3 comprises 18 residues. CDR1 is KGHDR and CDR2 is SFDVKD in the germline V gene. The CDR3 loop reads CATSDLRIGRAGADTQYF. The CDR3 bases are TGTGCCACCAGTGATTTGCGAATCGGGAGGGCTGGTGCAGATACGCAGTATTTT.

This chain links TRBV7-2 with TRBJ2-6; TRBD2 agrees at 8 bases. Trimming at V came to 1 base and at J to 2 bases, leaving 4 bases not matched to a gene. This CDR3 is 17 amino acids long. Germline CDR1 and CDR2: SGHTA and FQGNSA. CDR3 sequence reads: CASSLGVGRAGANVLTF. The CDR3 bases are TGTGCCAGCAGCTTAGGAGTCGGGAGGGCTGGGGCCAACGTCCTGACTTTC.

The chain recombines TRBV5-4 with TRBJ1-2; perhaps TRBD1 as D (6 bases). Trimming cost V 4 bases and J 4 bases, with 32 bases left between them. Germline assignment: CDR1 SGHNT and CDR2 YYREEE (reference sequence). CDR3 length equals 20 residues. The CDR3 nucleotides are TGTGCCAGCAGCCGAGTAGCTAGCCGGGGAAGGGGGGGCTACGGCTATGGCTACACCTTC. This codes for CASSRVASRGRGGYGYGYTF.

This clone appeared a few times. CDR3 residues: CASSLGSRNTEAFF. CDR3 coding DNA: TGCGCCAGCAGCTTGGGCAGCCGGAACACTGAAGCTTTCTTT. The chain combines TRBV5-1 with TRBJ1-1; D remains unclear. The CDR3 covers 14 residues. CDR1 is SGHRS and CDR2 is YFSETQ in the germline V gene. The V gene lost 0 bases and the J gene lost 1 base, with 7 bases spanning the gap.